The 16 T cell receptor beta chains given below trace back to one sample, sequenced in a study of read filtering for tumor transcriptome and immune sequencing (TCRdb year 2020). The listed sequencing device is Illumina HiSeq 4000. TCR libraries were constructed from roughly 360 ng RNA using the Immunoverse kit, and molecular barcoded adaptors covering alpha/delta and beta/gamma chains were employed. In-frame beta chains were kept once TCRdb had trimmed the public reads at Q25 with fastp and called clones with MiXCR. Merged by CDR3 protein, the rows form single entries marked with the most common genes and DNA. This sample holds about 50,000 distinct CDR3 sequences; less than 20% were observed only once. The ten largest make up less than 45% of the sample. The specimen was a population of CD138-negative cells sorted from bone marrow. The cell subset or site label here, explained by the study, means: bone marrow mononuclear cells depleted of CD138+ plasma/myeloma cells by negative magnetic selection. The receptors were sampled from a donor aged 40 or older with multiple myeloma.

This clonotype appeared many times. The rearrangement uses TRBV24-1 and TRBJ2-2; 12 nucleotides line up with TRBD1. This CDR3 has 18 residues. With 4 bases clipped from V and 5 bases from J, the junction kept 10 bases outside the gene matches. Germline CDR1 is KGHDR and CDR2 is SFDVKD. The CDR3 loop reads CATSDSGTGGFWTGELFF. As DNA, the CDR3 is TGTGCCACCAGTGACTCCGGGACAGGGGGCTTTTGGACCGGGGAGCTGTTTTTT.

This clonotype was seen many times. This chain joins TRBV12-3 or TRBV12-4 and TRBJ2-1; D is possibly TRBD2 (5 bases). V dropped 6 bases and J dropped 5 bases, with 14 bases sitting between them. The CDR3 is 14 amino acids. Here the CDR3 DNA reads TGTGCCAGCAGGACGCCCGCCGGGAACAATGAGCAGTTCTTC. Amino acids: CASRTPAGNNEQFF.

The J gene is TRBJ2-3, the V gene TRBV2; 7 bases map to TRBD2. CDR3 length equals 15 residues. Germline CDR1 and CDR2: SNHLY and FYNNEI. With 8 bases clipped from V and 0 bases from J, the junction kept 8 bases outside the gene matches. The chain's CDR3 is CASGPGLHSTDTQYF. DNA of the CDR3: TGTGCCAGCGGACCGGGACTACATAGCACAGATACGCAGTATTTT.

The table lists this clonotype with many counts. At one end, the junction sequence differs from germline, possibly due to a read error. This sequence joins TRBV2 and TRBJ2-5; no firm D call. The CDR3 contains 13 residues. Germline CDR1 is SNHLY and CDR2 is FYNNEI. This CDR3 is CPSSAEDQETQYF. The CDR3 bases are TGTCCCAGCAGTGCCGAAGATCAAGAGACCCAGTACTTC.

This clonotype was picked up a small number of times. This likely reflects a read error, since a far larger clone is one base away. Here the CDR3 DNA reads TGTGCCAGCAGTAAATCGGTAGCGGGAGAGAATGAGCAGTTCTTC. It translates to CASSKSVAGENEQFF. The genes are TRBV6-1 and TRBJ2-1; 9 nucleotides agree with TRBD2. This CDR3 contains 15 residues. Germline CDR1 MNHNS, CDR2 SASEGT. The trim removed 5 bases at V and 7 bases at J, leaving 9 bases unmatched.

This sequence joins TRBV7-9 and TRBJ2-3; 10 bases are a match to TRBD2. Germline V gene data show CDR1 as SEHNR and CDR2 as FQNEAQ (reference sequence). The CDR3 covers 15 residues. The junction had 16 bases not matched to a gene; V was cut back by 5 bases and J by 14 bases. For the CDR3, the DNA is TGTGCCAGCAGCACGACGCTAGCGGGAGCAGATACACGGTATTTT. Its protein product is CASSTTLAGADTRYF. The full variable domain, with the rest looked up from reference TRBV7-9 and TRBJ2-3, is DTGVSQNPRHKITKRGQNVTFRCDPISEHNRLYWYRQTLGQGPEFLTYFQNEAQLEKSRLLSDRFSAERPKGSFSTLEIQRTEQGDSAMYLCASSTTLAGADTRYFGPGTRLTVL.

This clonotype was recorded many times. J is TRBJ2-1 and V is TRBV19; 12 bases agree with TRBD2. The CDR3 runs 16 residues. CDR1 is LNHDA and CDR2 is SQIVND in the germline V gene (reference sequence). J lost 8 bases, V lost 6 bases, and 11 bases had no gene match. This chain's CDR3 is CASRSSGRAGDDEQFF. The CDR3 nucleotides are TGTGCCAGTAGGTCTAGCGGGAGGGCGGGGGACGATGAGCAGTTCTTC.

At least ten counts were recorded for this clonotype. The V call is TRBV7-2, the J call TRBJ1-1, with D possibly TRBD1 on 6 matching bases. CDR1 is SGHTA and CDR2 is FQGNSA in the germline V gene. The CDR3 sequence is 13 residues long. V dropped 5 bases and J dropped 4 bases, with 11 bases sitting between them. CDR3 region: CASSTQGATEAFF. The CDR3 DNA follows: TGTGCCAGCAGCACACAGGGTGCCACTGAAGCTTTCTTT. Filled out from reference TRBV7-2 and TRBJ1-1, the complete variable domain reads GAGVSQSPSNKVTEKGKDVELRCDPISGHTALYWYRQSLGQGLEFLIYFQGNSAPDKSGLPSDRFSAERTGGSVSTLTIQRTQQEDSAVYLCASSTQGATEAFFGQGTRLTVV.

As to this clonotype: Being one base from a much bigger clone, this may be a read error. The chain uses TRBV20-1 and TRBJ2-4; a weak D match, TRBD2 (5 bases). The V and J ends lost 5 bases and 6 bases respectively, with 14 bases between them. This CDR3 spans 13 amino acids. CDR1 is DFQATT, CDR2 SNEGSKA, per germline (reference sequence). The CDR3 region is CSAGGGSGNIQYF. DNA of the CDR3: TGCAGTGCTGGAGGAGGATCGGGAAACATTCAGTACTTC.

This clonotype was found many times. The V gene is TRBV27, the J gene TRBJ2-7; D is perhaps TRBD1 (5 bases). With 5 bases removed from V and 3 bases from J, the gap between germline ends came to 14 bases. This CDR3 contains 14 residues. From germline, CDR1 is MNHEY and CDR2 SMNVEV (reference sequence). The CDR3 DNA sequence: TGTGCCAGCAGTCCCAGGGTTTTCGGCTACGAGCAGTACTTC. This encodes CASSPRVFGYEQYF.

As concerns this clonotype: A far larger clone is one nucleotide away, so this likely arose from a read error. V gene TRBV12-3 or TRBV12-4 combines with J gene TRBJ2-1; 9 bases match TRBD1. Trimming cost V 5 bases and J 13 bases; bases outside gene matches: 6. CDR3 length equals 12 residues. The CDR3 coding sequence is TGTGCCAGCAGTGACAGGGGGGAGACCCAGTTCTTC. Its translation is CASSDRGETQFF.

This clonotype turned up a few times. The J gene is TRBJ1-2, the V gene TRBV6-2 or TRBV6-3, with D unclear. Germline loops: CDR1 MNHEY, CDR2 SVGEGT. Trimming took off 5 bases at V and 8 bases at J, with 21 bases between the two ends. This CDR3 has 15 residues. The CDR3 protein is CASSTIARTSQGYTF. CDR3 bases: TGTGCCAGCAGTACCATCGCGCGAACCAGCCAAGGCTACACCTTC.

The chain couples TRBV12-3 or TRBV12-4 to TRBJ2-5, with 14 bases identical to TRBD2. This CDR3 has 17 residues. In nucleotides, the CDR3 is TGTCCAAGCAGTTCAGCCGGGACTAGCGGGAGCGGGGAGACCCAGTACTTC. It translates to CPSSSAGTSGSGETQYF.

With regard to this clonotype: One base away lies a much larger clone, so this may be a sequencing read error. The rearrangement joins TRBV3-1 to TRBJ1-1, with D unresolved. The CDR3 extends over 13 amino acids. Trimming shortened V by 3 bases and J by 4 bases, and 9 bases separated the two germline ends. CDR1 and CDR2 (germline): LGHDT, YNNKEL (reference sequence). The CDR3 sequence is CASSQRGSTEAFF. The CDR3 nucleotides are TGTGCCAGCAGCCAGCGGGGAAGCACTGAAGCTTTCTTT.

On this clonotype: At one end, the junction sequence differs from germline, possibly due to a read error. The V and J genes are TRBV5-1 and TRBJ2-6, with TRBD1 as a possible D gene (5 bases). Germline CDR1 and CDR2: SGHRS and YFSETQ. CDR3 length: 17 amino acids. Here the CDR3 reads CASSLRTGASGANVLIF. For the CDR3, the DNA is TGCGCCAGCAGCTTGAGAACAGGAGCGTCTGGGGCCAACGTCCTGATCTTC. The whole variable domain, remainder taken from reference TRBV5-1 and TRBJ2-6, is KAGVTQTPRYLIKTRGQQVTLSCSPISGHRSVSWYQQTPGQGLQFLFEYFSETQRNKGNFPGRFSGRQFSNSRSEMNVSTLELGDSALYLCASSLRTGASGANVLIFGAGSRLTVL.

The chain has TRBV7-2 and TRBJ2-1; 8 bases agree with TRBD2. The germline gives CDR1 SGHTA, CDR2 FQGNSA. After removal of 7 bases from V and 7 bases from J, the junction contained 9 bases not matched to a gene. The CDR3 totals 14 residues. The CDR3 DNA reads TGTGCCAGCACCCAGGCGGCGGGAGGAAATGAGCAGTTCTTC. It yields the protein CASTQAAGGNEQFF. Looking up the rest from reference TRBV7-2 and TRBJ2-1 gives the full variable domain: GAGVSQSPSNKVTEKGKDVELRCDPISGHTALYWYRQSLGQGLEFLIYFQGNSAPDKSGLPSDRFSAERTGGSVSTLTIQRTQQEDSAVYLCASTQAAGGNEQFFGPGTRLTVL.